These 18 T cell receptor beta chains were sequenced from one sample in a study of blood T cell repertoires in COVID-19. Clones were sequenced by immunoSEQ multiplex PCR, and TCRdb holds only the in-frame ones, with some missing. Altogether 250,000 or so clones are present, roughly 90% being singletons, with the ten largest covering 0.65% to 0.9%. The sample was peripheral blood. All receptors come from a woman aged 30 to 39 with acute or convalescent COVID-19.

J is TRBJ1-3 and V is TRBV5-6; 8 nucleotides align to TRBD1. Unmatched junction bases numbered 1, after V lost 0 bases and J lost 2 bases. The V gene's germline CDR1 is SGHDT and CDR2 YYEEEE. This CDR3 has 15 residues. CDR3 amino acids: CASSLARGPGNTIYF. CDR3 DNA: TGTGCCAGCAGCTTGGCCAGGGGGCCTGGAAACACCATATATTTT.

This chain uses TRBV23-1 with TRBJ2-7; 8 bases fit TRBD1. TRBV23-1 is an ORF, with its function uncertain. Unmatched junction bases numbered 8, after V lost 3 bases and J lost 1 base. This CDR3 region has 16 residues. The CDR3 sequence: CASSQQGQGPSYEQYF. The CDR3 DNA sequence: TGCGCCAGCAGTCAGCAAGGACAGGGCCCTTCCTACGAGCAGTACTTC.

The gene calls are TRBV9 and TRBJ2-2, with 10 positions matching TRBD2. J lost 4 bases, V lost 0 bases, and 6 bases had no gene match. Germline CDR1 SGDLS, CDR2 YYNGEE. The CDR3 has 17 amino acids. DNA for the CDR3: TGTGCCAGCAGCGTAGCTACTCTAGCGGGAGTCACCGGGGAGCTGTTTTTT. This codes for CASSVATLAGVTGELFF.

The rearrangement links TRBV18 to TRBJ2-5; 7 nucleotides agree with TRBD2. This CDR3 comprises 17 residues. The J segment lost 2 bases and the V segment lost 5 bases, leaving 14 bases of the junction unmatched. Per germline, CDR1 KGHSH and CDR2 LQKENI. The chain's CDR3 is CASSSLAGVMGQETQYF. The CDR3 region has the DNA TGTGCCAGCTCATCGCTCGCGGGAGTGATGGGTCAAGAGACCCAGTACTTC.

This chain joins TRBV30 and TRBJ2-5; D gene ambiguous. Trimming cost V 2 bases and J 5 bases, with 15 bases left between them. Germline-derived CDR1 and CDR2 are GTSNPN and SVGIG (reference sequence). The CDR3 totals 14 residues. In DNA, the CDR3 is TGTGCCTGGAGTAGCGCGATGGATGGGGAGACCCAGTACTTC. Protein sequence: CAWSSAMDGETQYF.

This clone showed up just once. The chain couples TRBV6-2 or TRBV6-3 to TRBJ2-4; 7 nucleotides agree with TRBD2. Germline trimming cut 2 bases from V and 8 bases from J; bases unmatched to any gene: 9. CDR1 is MNHEY and CDR2 is SVGEGT in the germline V gene. The CDR3 has 15 amino acids. CDR3 sequence (DNA): TGTGCCAGCAGTTACGGGTGGGAGGGCCTACACATTCAGTACTTC. Translating it yields CASSYGWEGLHIQYF.

The chain carries TRBV9 and TRBJ2-7; 10 bases map to TRBD2. The CDR3 runs to 16 residues. Germline trimming cut 0 bases from V and 1 base from J; bases unmatched to any gene: 4. CDR1 is SGDLS and CDR2 is YYNGEE in the germline V gene. This CDR3 is CASSVDPSGSSYEQYF. The CDR3, as DNA: TGTGCCAGCAGCGTAGATCCTAGCGGGAGTTCCTACGAGCAGTACTTC. Looking up the rest from reference TRBV9 and TRBJ2-7 gives the full variable domain: DSGVTQTPKHLITATGQRVTLRCSPRSGDLSVYWYQQSLDQGLQFLIQYYNGEERAKGNILERFSAQQFPDLHSELNLSSLELGDSALYFCASSVDPSGSSYEQYFGPGTRLTVT.

This clone appeared a few times. The V gene is TRBV7-2, the J gene TRBJ1-2; D may be TRBD1 (5 bases). The CDR3 runs 14 residues. Germline V gene lookup returns CDR1 SGHTA and CDR2 FQGNSA. Deletions cut 5 bases from V and 0 bases from J, with 10 bases between. The CDR3 DNA reads TGTGCCAGCAGCCTACAGGCGACTAACTATGGCTACACCTTC. Amino acid sequence: CASSLQATNYGYTF.

The J gene is TRBJ1-4, the V gene TRBV19; D not resolved. CDR1 is LNHDA, CDR2 SQIVND, per germline (reference sequence). Deletions cut 2 bases from V and 3 bases from J, with 7 bases between. The CDR3 sequence is 14 residues long. The CDR3 spells CASSITGANEKLFF. Here the CDR3 DNA reads TGTGCCAGTAGTATAACTGGAGCTAATGAAAAACTGTTTTTT.

The chain couples TRBV15 to TRBJ2-7, with 10 bases fitting TRBD2. This CDR3 spans 17 amino acids. Germline values: CDR1 LNHNV, CDR2 YYDKDF (reference sequence). The junction had 9 bases not matched to a gene; V was cut back by 1 base and J by 3 bases. For the CDR3, the DNA is TGTGCCACCAGCAGAGTTGTCGGAGCGGGAGGGGTCTACGAGCAGTACTTC. Its protein is CATSRVVGAGGVYEQYF.

This chain joins TRBV5-4 and TRBJ2-2; TRBD2 might be the D (5 bases). The V and J ends lost 6 bases and 0 bases respectively, with 18 bases between them. This CDR3 spans 17 amino acids. From germline, CDR1 is SGHNT and CDR2 YYREEE (reference sequence). CDR3 sequence reads: CASTPRGQRANTGELFF. DNA of the CDR3: TGTGCCAGCACCCCCCGAGGGCAGCGAGCGAACACCGGGGAGCTGTTTTTT.

This chain joins TRBV30 and TRBJ2-7, with D perhaps matching TRBD2 (5 bases). The CDR3 is 14 amino acids. Trimming shortened V by 6 bases and J by 4 bases, and 19 bases separated the two germline ends. Germline CDR1 and CDR2: GTSNPN and SVGIG (reference sequence). The CDR3 protein is CACAPRGVRYEQYF. The CDR3 DNA reads as TGTGCCTGCGCCCCTCGGGGAGTCAGATACGAGCAGTACTTC.

The chain is built from TRBV25-1 and TRBJ2-5, with 9 bases aligning to TRBD1. CDR3 length equals 14 residues. Looked up from germline, CDR1 is MGHDK and CDR2 is SYGVNS. V dropped 5 bases and J dropped 2; count of bases not matched to a gene: 3. This CDR3 is CASSTDRGQETQYF. The CDR3 nucleotides are TGTGCCAGCAGTACGGACAGGGGACAAGAGACCCAGTACTTC.

The J gene is TRBJ1-1, the V gene TRBV7-2; D unresolved. Trimming shortened V by 0 bases and J by 11 bases, and 16 bases separated the two germline ends. Germline CDR1 and CDR2: SGHTA and FQGNSA. The CDR3 consists of 14 residues. The CDR3 coding sequence is TGTGCCAGCAGCTTAGCACCAGAGGGCAAAGGGGCTTTCTTT. Translating gives CASSLAPEGKGAFF.

This chain connects TRBV11-3 to TRBJ2-2; D is possibly TRBD1 (6 bases). V was cut by 6 bases and J by 0 bases, with 8 bases left in between. The CDR3 runs to 14 residues. CDR1 and CDR2 (germline): SGHNT, YENEEA. CDR3 in DNA: TGTGCCAGCAGGGGGGCAGCGAACACCGGGGAGCTGTTTTTT. Translating gives CASRGAANTGELFF.

The CDR3 coding sequence is TGTGCCTGGGGGACTAGTGGGGAGCAGTTCTTC. It specifies CAWGTSGEQFF. The chain uses TRBV30 and TRBJ2-1, with 8 positions matching TRBD2. The CDR3 covers 11 residues. Germline-derived CDR1 and CDR2 are GTSNPN and SVGIG (reference sequence). The junction had 4 bases not matched to a gene; V was cut back by 5 bases and J by 10 bases.

Concerning this clone itself: Relative to the germline gene, one junction end is altered; a read error may explain this. V is TRBV11-3 and J is TRBJ2-5; a possible D gene is TRBD2 (7 bases). The CDR3 length is 15 residues. In germline, CDR1 is SGHNT, CDR2 YENEEA. CDR3 coding DNA: TGTGCCAGCTGCTTGGGGGGGCAACTAGGGGTGACCCAGTACTTC. This gives the protein CASCLGGQLGVTQYF. The variable domain in full, with the rest retrieved from reference TRBV11-3 and TRBJ2-5, is EAGVVQSPRYKIIEKKQPVAFWCNPISGHNTLYWYLQNLGQGPELLIRYENEEAVDDSQLPKDRFSAERLKGVDSTLKIQPAELGDSAVYLCASCLGGQLGVTQYFGPGTRLLVL.

The chain employs TRBV18 and TRBJ2-4, with D possibly matching TRBD2 (5 bases). CDR3 length equals 16 residues. The germline V gene has CDR1 KGHSH and CDR2 LQKENI. Trimming pared 3 bases from V and 2 bases from J, leaving 14 bases between. The CDR3, as DNA: TGTGCCAGCTCACCTTTAGGGTGGGAGACCAAAAACATTCAGTACTTC. Amino acid sequence: CASSPLGWETKNIQYF.